This T cell receptor beta chain was identified in a study of cytomegalovirus exposure and HLA in healthy donors. Overall study results and limits: HLA alleles were associated with roughly 15,000 TCR beta sequences in a later analysis at 0.05 false discovery rate.

The PCR ran on 60 Vbeta and 13 Jbeta primers. Sequencing was performed with immunoSEQ multiplex PCR; in TCRdb, only in-frame clones are kept and a portion is missing. The data show under 85,000 clones, roughly three quarters seen once. V lost 7 bases and J lost 10; bases outside the gene matches: 31. The V gene's germline CDR1 is SNHLY and CDR2 FYNNEI. There are 20 residues in the CDR3. As for this clone: Its antigen is currently unknown.

This clonotype was sampled from a woman aged 40 to 49 in good health and CMV-seropositive. The sequenced sample consisted of PBMCs. This rearrangement joins TRBV2 to TRBJ2-7; 10 bases line up with TRBD1. Here the CDR3 reads CASILPEGQGRGGPRFGQYF. The CDR3 DNA follows: TGTGCCAGCATTCTTCCAGAGGGACAGGGGCGCGGGGGACCGCGTTTCGGCCAGTACTTC.